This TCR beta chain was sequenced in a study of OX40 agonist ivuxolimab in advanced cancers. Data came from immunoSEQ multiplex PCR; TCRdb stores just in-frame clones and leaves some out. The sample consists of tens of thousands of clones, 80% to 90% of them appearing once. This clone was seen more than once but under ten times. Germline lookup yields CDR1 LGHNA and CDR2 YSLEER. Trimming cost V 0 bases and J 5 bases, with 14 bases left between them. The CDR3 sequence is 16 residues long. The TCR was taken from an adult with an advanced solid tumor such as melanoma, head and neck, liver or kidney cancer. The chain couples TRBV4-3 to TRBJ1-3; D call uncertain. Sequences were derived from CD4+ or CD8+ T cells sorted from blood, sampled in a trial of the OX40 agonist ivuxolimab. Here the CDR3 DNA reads TGCGCCAGCAGCCAAGATCGGGCGCAAGGAAGAAACACCATATATTTT. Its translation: CASSQDRAQGRNTIYF.